A single sample gave rise to the 32 T cell receptor beta chains below, sequenced in a study of blood T cell repertoires in COVID-19. The protocol was immunoSEQ multiplex PCR, while the TCRdb copy is restricted to in-frame clones and leaves out a portion. There are some 140,000 clones in the sample; over 80% occur only once, and about 20% lies in the top ten. Specimen: PBMCs or T cells enriched from blood (not recorded which). Receptors were obtained from a man between 25 and 39 years old who had recovered from COVID-19.

This sequence joins TRBV5-4 and TRBJ2-6; possible D gene TRBD2, 6 bases. V lost 4 bases and J lost 2, with 13 bases in between. Germline V gene data show CDR1 as SGHNT and CDR2 as YYREEE (reference sequence). This CDR3 region has 16 residues. The CDR3 loop is CASSLNTGAGANVLTF. CDR3 DNA: TGTGCCAGCAGCCTGAATACGGGGGCTGGGGCCAACGTCCTGACTTTC.

This clone came up once. This chain uses TRBV19 with TRBJ1-4; no definite D call. V lost 1 base and J 8 bases, leaving 5 bases between the germline ends. The CDR3 is 12 residues long. Germline CDR1 reads LNHDA; CDR2 reads SQIVND (reference sequence). For the CDR3, the DNA is TGTGCCAGTAGTATAGCGGGGGAAAAACTGTTTTTT. Its protein product is CASSIAGEKLFF.

The rearrangement joins TRBV12-5 to TRBJ2-1; perhaps TRBD1 as D (5 bases). The length of the CDR3 is 16 residues. V gave up 0 bases and J gave up 7 bases, with 16 bases separating them. Germline values: CDR1 LGHNT, CDR2 FRNRAP. CDR3 loop: CASGLVGVPAWNEQFF. The DNA for the CDR3 is TGTGCTAGTGGTTTGGTAGGGGTACCCGCCTGGAATGAGCAGTTCTTC. The full variable domain, with the rest looked up from reference TRBV12-5 and TRBJ2-1, is DARVTQTPRHKVTEMGQEVTMRCQPILGHNTVFWYRQTMMQGLELLAYFRNRAPLDDSGMPKDRFSAEMPDATLATLKIQPSEPRDSAVYFCASGLVGVPAWNEQFFGPGTRLTVL.

In DNA, the CDR3 is TGTGCCAGCAGCTCGCCGGGAGGCGGGGAGCTGTTTTTT. Translated: CASSSPGGGELFF. The rearrangement joins TRBV5-4 to TRBJ2-2; 7 positions match TRBD2. The germline CDR1 and CDR2 sequences are SGHNT and YYREEE (reference sequence). CDR3 length: 13 amino acids. Unmatched junction bases numbered 3, after V lost 3 bases and J lost 7 bases.

V usage is TRBV2 and J usage is TRBJ2-1; 8 bases are shared with TRBD1. J was trimmed by 6 bases and V by 6 bases; bases with no gene match: 7. Germline CDR1 reads SNHLY; CDR2 reads FYNNEI. This CDR3 spans 14 amino acids. CDR3 in amino acids: CASRDRVSVNEQFF. The CDR3 nucleotides read TGTGCCAGCAGGGACAGGGTAAGCGTCAATGAGCAGTTCTTC.

The V and J genes are TRBV11-2 and TRBJ2-5; 7 nucleotides align to TRBD1. Germline V gives CDR1 SGHAT, CDR2 FQNNGV. The CDR3 spans 17 residues. The junction had 13 bases not matched to a gene; V was cut back by 1 base and J by 5 bases. CDR3 in DNA: TGTGCCAGCAGCTTAGGAGTTTTACAGGGGTTTGGGGAGACCCAGTACTTC. It codes for CASSLGVLQGFGETQYF.

V is TRBV5-1 and J is TRBJ2-5, with D unclear. V shed 0 bases and J shed 2 bases, with 8 bases lying between them. This CDR3 has 14 amino acids. Germline V gene sequence: CDR1 SGHRS, CDR2 YFSETQ. The CDR3 sequence is CASSLAPTQETQYF. The DNA of the CDR3 is TGCGCCAGCAGCTTGGCCCCAACACAAGAGACCCAGTACTTC.

This clone was seen a handful of times. V is TRBV19 and J is TRBJ2-7; TRBD1 matches 7 bases. This CDR3 is built from 14 residues. Trimming took 5 bases from V and 2 from J; bases not matched to a gene: 6. Germline V gene lookup returns CDR1 LNHDA and CDR2 SQIVND (reference sequence). The CDR3 DNA sequence: TGTGCCAGTAGTGCGACAGGGTTTACCTACGAGCAGTACTTC. Translated: CASSATGFTYEQYF.

The chain combines TRBV18 with TRBJ2-7; 7 nucleotides align to TRBD2. Germline V CDR1 and CDR2: KGHSH, LQKENI. V shed 3 bases and J 0 bases; nucleotides not matched to a gene: 5. This CDR3 is 15 amino acids long. The DNA of the CDR3 is TGTGCCAGCTCACCGGACGGGACTATCTCCTACGAGCAGTACTTC. The encoded protein is CASSPDGTISYEQYF.

CDR3 residues: CASSPLYDRSSYNEQFF. Here the CDR3 DNA reads TGTGCCAGCTCACCACTTTATGACCGGAGCTCCTACAATGAGCAGTTCTTC. The chain links TRBV18 to TRBJ2-1; no definite D call. CDR3 length: 17 residues. Germline CDR1 reads KGHSH; CDR2 reads LQKENI. Trimming left V 1 base short and J 0 bases short, with 13 bases between.

This clone was recorded once. This rearrangement joins TRBV14 to TRBJ1-2; 9 nucleotides match TRBD1. CDR3 length: 15 amino acids. After removal of 5 bases from V and 3 bases from J, the junction contained 7 bases not matched to a gene. Germline loops: CDR1 SGHDN, CDR2 FVKESK. CDR3 DNA: TGTGCCAGCAGCGAAACAGGGGGCGAAGACTATGGCTACACCTTC. As protein: CASSETGGEDYGYTF.

This sequence joins TRBV28 and TRBJ1-1; 7 positions match TRBD1. Trimming at V came to 9 bases and at J to 8 bases, leaving 6 bases not matched to a gene. The CDR3 spans 11 residues. CDR1 is MDHEN, CDR2 SYDVKM, per germline. This CDR3 is CASQDRREAFF. The CDR3 nucleotides read TGTGCCAGTCAGGACAGGAGGGAAGCTTTCTTT.

This clone was counted a few times. This sample also contains other DNA sequences that code for the same CDR3. V usage is TRBV6-1 and J usage is TRBJ2-3, with 12 bases fitting TRBD2. Germline loops: CDR1 MNHNS, CDR2 SASEGT. Trimming at V came to 2 bases and at J to 4 bases, leaving 1 base not matched to a gene. The CDR3 runs to 15 residues. Here the CDR3 reads CASSELAGGPDTQYF. The DNA of the CDR3 is TGTGCCAGCAGTGAACTAGCGGGGGGGCCAGATACGCAGTATTTT.

This clone was seen more than once but under ten times. The chain uses TRBV10-2 and TRBJ1-1, with D unclear. V lost 8 bases and J lost 0, with 13 bases in between. The CDR3 extends over 14 amino acids. The germline V gene has CDR1 WSHSY and CDR2 SAAADI. CDR3 region: CASGRGMMNTEAFF. Written as DNA, the CDR3 is TGCGCCAGCGGGAGAGGGATGATGAACACTGAAGCTTTCTTT.

The gene calls are TRBV10-1 and TRBJ2-7; 7 bases map to TRBD2. The length of the CDR3 is 15 residues. Germline V lookup: CDR1 WNHNN, CDR2 SYGVQD (reference sequence). The V and J ends lost 0 bases and 3 bases, in that order; junction bases with no gene match: 5. CDR3 sequence (DNA): TGCGCCAGCAGTGAGTCTAGAAGCGGGATCTACGAGCAGTACTTC. As protein: CASSESRSGIYEQYF.

This clone was seen a few times. This sequence joins TRBV27 and TRBJ2-5; the match to TRBD2 covers 8 bases. This CDR3 region has 15 residues. The germline V gene has CDR1 MNHEY and CDR2 SMNVEV (reference sequence). V trimming: 2 bases; J trimming: 4 bases; junction bases outside the gene matches: 6. The CDR3 DNA sequence: TGTGCCAGCAGTTTAACCTTCGGGGGGGGAGAGACCCAGTACTTC. The encoded protein is CASSLTFGGGETQYF.

The chain employs TRBV6-4 and TRBJ2-1; 8 nucleotides align to TRBD1. J gave up 7 bases and V 4 bases, and 6 bases lay outside the gene matches. CDR1 and CDR2 (germline): MRHNA, SNTAGT. CDR3 size: 14 residues. The CDR3 sequence: CASSAQTGVNEQFF. The CDR3 DNA is TGTGCCAGCAGTGCCCAGACAGGGGTGAATGAGCAGTTCTTC.

The chain carries TRBV3-1 (or the pseudogene TRBV3-2) and TRBJ1-2; possible D gene TRBD1, 5 bases. Germline CDR1 and CDR2: LGHDT and YNNKEL (reference sequence). With 1 base removed from V and 8 bases from J, the gap between germline ends came to 17 bases. This CDR3 is built from 15 residues. The CDR3 reads CASSQGSQGNGGYTF. As DNA, the CDR3 is TGTGCCAGCAGCCAAGGGAGTCAGGGCAACGGCGGCTACACCTTC.

The genes are TRBV28 and TRBJ2-1, with 12 positions matching TRBD2. The CDR3 covers 16 residues. V gave up 2 bases and J gave up 10 bases; unmatched junction bases: 9. Germline CDR1 reads MDHEN; CDR2 reads SYDVKM. CDR3 bases: TGTGCCAGCAGTTTACTAGCGGGGGGGGCCGGCAGCGAGCAGTTCTTC. This translates into CASSLLAGGAGSEQFF.

A single count supports this clone. This chain uses TRBV20-1 with TRBJ2-1; TRBD1 matches at 10 bases. CDR1 and CDR2 from the germline V gene are DFQATT and SNEGSKA (reference sequence). V lost 3 bases to trimming and J lost 7 bases; unmatched junction nucleotides: 9. The CDR3 consists of 15 residues. In nucleotides, the CDR3 is TGCAGTGCTAGTCCCCTCCGACAGGGGGCTAATGAGCAGTTCTTC. It specifies CSASPLRQGANEQFF.

The table lists this clone with a few counts. This chain's CDR3 is CASSGPGGHEQYF. CDR3 coding DNA: TGTGCCAGCAGCGGGCCCGGGGGGCACGAGCAGTACTTC. The gene calls are TRBV9 and TRBJ2-7; TRBD2 is a possible D gene (7 bases). The CDR3 totals 13 residues. V lost 3 bases and J lost 5, with 12 bases in between. The germline V gene encodes CDR1 SGDLS and CDR2 YYNGEE.

This clone occurred once. The genes are TRBV18 and TRBJ2-2; D is unclear. The CDR3 is 16 residues long. Germline V gene sequence: CDR1 KGHSH, CDR2 LQKENI. V lost 6 bases to trimming and J lost 2 bases, with 16 bases between them. The CDR3, as DNA: TGTGCCAGCTCGCTATCCCACGAACTAAACACCGGGGAGCTGTTTTTT. Protein sequence: CASSLSHELNTGELFF.

This chain uses TRBV27 with TRBJ1-2; 10 bases fit TRBD1. The ends lost 6 bases at V and 8 bases at J; junction bases unmatched: 9. CDR1 is MNHEY and CDR2 is SMNVEV in the germline V gene (reference sequence). CDR3 size: 14 residues. The chain's CDR3 is CASSPRQGAGGYTF. CDR3 nucleotides: TGTGCCAGCAGCCCCAGACAGGGGGCGGGGGGCTACACCTTC.

This clone was counted a single time. The rearrangement uses TRBV2 and TRBJ2-3; TRBD2 matches 8 bases. Trimming removed 6 bases from V and 0 bases from J; junction bases left unmatched: 8. CDR1 and CDR2 from the germline V gene are SNHLY and FYNNEI. The CDR3 consists of 16 residues. CDR3 residues: CASRRTASGSTDTQYF. The CDR3 DNA follows: TGTGCCAGCAGGAGGACAGCTAGCGGGAGCACAGATACGCAGTATTTT. Filled out from reference TRBV2 and TRBJ2-3, the complete variable domain reads EPEVTQTPSHQVTQMGQEVILRCVPISNHLYFYWYRQILGQKVEFLVSFYNNEISEKSEIFDDQFSVERPDGSNFTLKIRSTKLEDSAMYFCASRRTASGSTDTQYFGPGTRLTVL.

The chain combines TRBV27 with TRBJ1-4; D is unresolved. The CDR3 covers 12 residues. Germline lookup yields CDR1 MNHEY and CDR2 SMNVEV (reference sequence). The ends were cut back, 5 bases at V and 8 bases at J, with 9 bases in the middle. This CDR3 is CASSGEEEKLFF. CDR3 nucleotide sequence: TGTGCCAGCAGTGGGGAGGAGGAAAAACTGTTTTTT.

The rearrangement uses TRBV14 and TRBJ2-7; D is unresolved. The germline V and J ends were trimmed by 3 bases and 5 bases, with 11 bases remaining between them. This CDR3 has 13 amino acids. Germline V gene lookup returns CDR1 SGHDN and CDR2 FVKESK. CDR3 loop: CASSQTLRNEQYV. The CDR3 DNA reads TGTGCCAGCAGCCAGACTCTAAGGAACGAGCAGTACGTC.

In its sample, this clone was seen once. The genes are TRBV5-5 and TRBJ2-7; possibly TRBD2 for D (6 bases). The CDR3 length is 13 residues. Trimming removed 1 base from V and 2 bases from J, with 7 bases in between. The germline CDR1 and CDR2 sequences are SGHKS and YYEKEE (reference sequence). The CDR3 bases are TGTGCCAGCAGCTTGCGGGAGACCTACGAGCAGTACTTC. This gives the protein CASSLRETYEQYF.

V is TRBV11-2 and J is TRBJ1-1; tentative D call: TRBD1 (5 bases). Trimming removed 0 bases from V and 4 bases from J, with 15 bases in between. CDR1 is SGHAT and CDR2 is FQNNGV in the germline V gene. The CDR3 is 16 residues long. This CDR3 reads CASSLDRRGSITEAFF. For the CDR3, the DNA is TGTGCCAGCAGCTTAGATCGGAGGGGTTCTATCACTGAAGCTTTCTTT.

CDR3 sequence (DNA): TGTGCCAGCAGTTTGACAGAGAATAATTCACCCCTCCACTTT. This encodes CASSLTENNSPLHF. The gene calls are TRBV28 and TRBJ1-6, with D perhaps TRBD1 (5 bases). Germline V CDR1 and CDR2: MDHEN, SYDVKM. Trimming pared 3 bases from V and 5 bases from J, leaving 8 bases between. The CDR3 contains 14 residues. The variable domain in full, with the rest retrieved from reference TRBV28 and TRBJ1-6, is DVKVTQSSRYLVKRTGEKVFLECVQDMDHENMFWYRQDPGLGLRLIYFSYDVKMKEKGDIPEGYSVSREKKERFSLILESASTNQTSMYLCASSLTENNSPLHFGNGTRLTVT.

J is TRBJ2-5 and V is TRBV7-2; tentatively, D is TRBD2 (6 bases). Germline V lookup: CDR1 SGHTA, CDR2 FQGNSA. Trimming took off 5 bases at V and 2 bases at J, with 12 bases between the two ends. The CDR3 runs to 14 residues. Here the CDR3 DNA reads TGTGCCAGCAGCCCACCGGGACTTCAAGAGACCCAGTACTTC. This gives the protein CASSPPGLQETQYF.

The J gene is TRBJ2-3, the V gene TRBV10-3, with 11 nucleotides matching TRBD2. V lost 5 bases and J lost 4; bases outside the gene matches: 11. Germline V CDR1 and CDR2: ENHRY, SYGVKD. The length of the CDR3 is 17 residues. CDR3 in DNA: TGTGCCATCAGTTCATTGGTAGCGGGAGGGGTCTCAGATACGCAGTATTTT. It encodes CAISSLVAGGVSDTQYF.

This clone was detected only once. The rearrangement uses TRBV5-1 and TRBJ1-6; possibly TRBD1 for D (6 bases). CDR1 SGHRS and CDR2 YFSETQ come from the germline V gene. The ends were cut back, 6 bases at V and 10 bases at J, with 20 bases in the middle. This CDR3 has 15 amino acids. The CDR3 region has the DNA TGCGCCAGCAAACCGGGACACGAATCCACATCACCCCTCCACTTT. Protein product: CASKPGHESTSPLHF.